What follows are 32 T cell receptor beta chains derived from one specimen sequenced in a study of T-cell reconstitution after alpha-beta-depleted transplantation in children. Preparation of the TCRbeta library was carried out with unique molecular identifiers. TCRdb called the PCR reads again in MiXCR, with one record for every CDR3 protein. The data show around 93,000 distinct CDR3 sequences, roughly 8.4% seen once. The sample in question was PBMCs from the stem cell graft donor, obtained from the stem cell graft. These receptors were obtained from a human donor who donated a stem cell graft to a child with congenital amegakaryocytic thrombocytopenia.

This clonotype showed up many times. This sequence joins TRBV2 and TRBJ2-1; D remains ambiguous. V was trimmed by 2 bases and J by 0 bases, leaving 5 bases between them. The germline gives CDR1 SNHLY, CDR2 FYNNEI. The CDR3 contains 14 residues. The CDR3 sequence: CASSERSSYNEQFF. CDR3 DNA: TGTGCCAGCAGTGAACGGAGCTCCTACAATGAGCAGTTCTTC.

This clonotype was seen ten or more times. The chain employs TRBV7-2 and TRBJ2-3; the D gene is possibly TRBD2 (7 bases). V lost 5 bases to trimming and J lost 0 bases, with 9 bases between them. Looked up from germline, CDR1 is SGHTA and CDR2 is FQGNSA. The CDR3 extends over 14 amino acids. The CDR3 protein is CASSRGASTDTQYF. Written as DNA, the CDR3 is TGTGCCAGCAGCCGGGGGGCTAGCACAGATACGCAGTATTTT.

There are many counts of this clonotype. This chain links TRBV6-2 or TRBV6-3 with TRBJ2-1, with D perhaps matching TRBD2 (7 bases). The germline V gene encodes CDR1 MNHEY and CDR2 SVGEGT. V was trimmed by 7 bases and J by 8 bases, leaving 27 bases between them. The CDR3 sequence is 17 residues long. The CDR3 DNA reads TGTGCCAGCACCAGTATTTGGGAGGGGGAGCCGCAGGATGAGCAGTTCTTC. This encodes CASTSIWEGEPQDEQFF.

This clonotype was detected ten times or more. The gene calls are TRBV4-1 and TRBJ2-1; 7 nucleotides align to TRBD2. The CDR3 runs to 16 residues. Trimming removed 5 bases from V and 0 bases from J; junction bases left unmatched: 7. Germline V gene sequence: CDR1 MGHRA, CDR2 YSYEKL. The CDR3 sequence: CASSGKRGLSYNEQFF. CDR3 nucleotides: TGCGCCAGCAGCGGAAAGCGGGGCCTCTCCTACAATGAGCAGTTCTTC.

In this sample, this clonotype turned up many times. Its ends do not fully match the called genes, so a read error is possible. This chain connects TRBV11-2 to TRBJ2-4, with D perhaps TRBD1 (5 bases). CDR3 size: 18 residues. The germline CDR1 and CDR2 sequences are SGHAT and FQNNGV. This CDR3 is CASSLDRPSTLAKNIQYF. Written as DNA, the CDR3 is TGTGCCAGCAGCCTAGACAGACCGTCCACCCTAGCCAAAAACATTCAGTACTTC.

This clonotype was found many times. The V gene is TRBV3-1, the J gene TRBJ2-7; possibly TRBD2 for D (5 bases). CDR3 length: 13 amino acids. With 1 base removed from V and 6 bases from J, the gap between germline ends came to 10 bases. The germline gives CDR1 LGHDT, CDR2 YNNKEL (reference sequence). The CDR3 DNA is TGTGCCAGCAGCCAAGTGGTCGGAGGCGAGCAGTACTTC. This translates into CASSQVVGGEQYF.

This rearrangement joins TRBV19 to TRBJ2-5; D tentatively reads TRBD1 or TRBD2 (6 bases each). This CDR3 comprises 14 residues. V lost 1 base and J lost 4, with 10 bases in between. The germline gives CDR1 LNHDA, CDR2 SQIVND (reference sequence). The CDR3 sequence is CASSIGGGGETQYF. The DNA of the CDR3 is TGTGCCAGTAGTATAGGAGGAGGGGGAGAGACCCAGTACTTC.

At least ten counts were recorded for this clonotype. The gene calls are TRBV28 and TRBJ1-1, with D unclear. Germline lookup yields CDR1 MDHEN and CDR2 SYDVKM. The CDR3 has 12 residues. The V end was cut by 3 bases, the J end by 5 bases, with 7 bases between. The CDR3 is CASSLYGTEAFF. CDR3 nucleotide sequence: TGTGCCAGCAGTTTGTACGGAACTGAAGCTTTCTTT.

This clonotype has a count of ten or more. This CDR3 is CASSLWLVGTEAFF. Here the CDR3 DNA reads TGTGCCAGCAGTTTATGGTTGGTCGGCACTGAAGCTTTCTTT. This rearrangement joins TRBV12-3 or TRBV12-4 to TRBJ1-1; D unclear. The CDR3 totals 14 residues. V was cut by 2 bases and J by 4 bases, with 11 bases left in between.

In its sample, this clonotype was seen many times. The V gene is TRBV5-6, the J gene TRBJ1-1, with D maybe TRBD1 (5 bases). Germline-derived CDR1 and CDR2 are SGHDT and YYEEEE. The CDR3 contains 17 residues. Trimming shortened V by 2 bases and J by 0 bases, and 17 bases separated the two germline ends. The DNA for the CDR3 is TGTGCCAGCAGCTTACTTCAGGGCGGAAATATGAACACTGAAGCTTTCTTT. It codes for CASSLLQGGNMNTEAFF.

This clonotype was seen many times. CDR3 protein: CASSLVAGSYNEQFF. CDR3 nucleotides: TGCGCCAGCAGCTTGGTGGCGGGCTCCTACAATGAGCAGTTCTTC. V and J are TRBV5-1 and TRBJ2-1; D possibly corresponds to TRBD2 (5 bases). The germline V and J ends were trimmed by 0 bases and 0 bases, with 7 bases remaining between them. CDR3 length equals 15 residues. In germline, CDR1 is SGHRS, CDR2 YFSETQ. Drawing the rest from reference TRBV5-1 and TRBJ2-1, the complete variable domain is KAGVTQTPRYLIKTRGQQVTLSCSPISGHRSVSWYQQTPGQGLQFLFEYFSETQRNKGNFPGRFSGRQFSNSRSEMNVSTLELGDSALYLCASSLVAGSYNEQFFGPGTRLTVL.

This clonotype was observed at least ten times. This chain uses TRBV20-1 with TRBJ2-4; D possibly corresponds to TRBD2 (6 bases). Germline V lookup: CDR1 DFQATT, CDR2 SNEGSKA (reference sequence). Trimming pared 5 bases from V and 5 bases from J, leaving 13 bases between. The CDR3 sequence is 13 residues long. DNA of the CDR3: TGCAGTGCTCCCACGACGGGAGAAAACATTCAGTACTTC. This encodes CSAPTTGENIQYF.

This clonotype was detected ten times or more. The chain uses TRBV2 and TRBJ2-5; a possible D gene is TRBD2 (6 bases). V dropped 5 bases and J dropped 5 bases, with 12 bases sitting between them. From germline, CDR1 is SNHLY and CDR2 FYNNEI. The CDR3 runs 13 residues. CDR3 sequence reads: CASSQTRGETQYF. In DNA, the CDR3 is TGTGCCAGCAGTCAGACTAGAGGGGAGACCCAGTACTTC.

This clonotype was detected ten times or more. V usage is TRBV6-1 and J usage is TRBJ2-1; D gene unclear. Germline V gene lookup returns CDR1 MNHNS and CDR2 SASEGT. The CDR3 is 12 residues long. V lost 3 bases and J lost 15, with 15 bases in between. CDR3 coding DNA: TGTGCCAGCAGTGAGGTTCCTCTTGAGAGGTTCTTC. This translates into CASSEVPLERFF.

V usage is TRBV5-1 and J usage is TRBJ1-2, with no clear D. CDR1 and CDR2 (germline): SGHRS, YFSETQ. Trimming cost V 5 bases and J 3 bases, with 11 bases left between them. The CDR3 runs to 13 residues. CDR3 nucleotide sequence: TGCGCCAGCAGATTAGACAACTACTATGGCTACACCTTC. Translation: CASRLDNYYGYTF.

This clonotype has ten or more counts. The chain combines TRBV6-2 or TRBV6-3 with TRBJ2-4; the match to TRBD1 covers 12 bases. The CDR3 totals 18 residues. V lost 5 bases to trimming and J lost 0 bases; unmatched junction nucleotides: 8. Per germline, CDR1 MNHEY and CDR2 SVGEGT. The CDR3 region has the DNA TGTGCCAGCAGTCCGGGACAGGGGGCCGTGCTAGCCAAAAACATTCAGTACTTC. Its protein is CASSPGQGAVLAKNIQYF.

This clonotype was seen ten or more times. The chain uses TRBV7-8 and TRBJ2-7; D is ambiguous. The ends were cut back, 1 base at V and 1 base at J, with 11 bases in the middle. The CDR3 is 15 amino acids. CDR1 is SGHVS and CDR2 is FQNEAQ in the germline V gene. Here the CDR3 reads CASSLVYRESYEQYF. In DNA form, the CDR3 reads TGTGCCAGCAGCTTAGTCTACAGAGAATCCTACGAGCAGTACTTC.

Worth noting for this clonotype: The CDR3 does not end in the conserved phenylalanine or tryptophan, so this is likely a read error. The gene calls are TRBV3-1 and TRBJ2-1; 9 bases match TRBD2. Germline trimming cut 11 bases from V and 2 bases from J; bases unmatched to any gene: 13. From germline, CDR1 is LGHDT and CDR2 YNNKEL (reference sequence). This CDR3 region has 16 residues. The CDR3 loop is CASSSRSGSTYNEQFL. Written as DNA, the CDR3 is TGTGCCTCCTCCAGCCGTAGCGGGAGTACCTACAATGAGCAGTTCTTG.

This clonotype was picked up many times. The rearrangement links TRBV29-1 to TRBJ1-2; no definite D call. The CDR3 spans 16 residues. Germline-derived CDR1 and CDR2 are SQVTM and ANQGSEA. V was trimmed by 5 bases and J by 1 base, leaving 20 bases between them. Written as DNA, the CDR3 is TGCAGCGTTCCTGATTCCAGGAACCAATTTAACTATGGCTACACCTTC. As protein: CSVPDSRNQFNYGYTF.

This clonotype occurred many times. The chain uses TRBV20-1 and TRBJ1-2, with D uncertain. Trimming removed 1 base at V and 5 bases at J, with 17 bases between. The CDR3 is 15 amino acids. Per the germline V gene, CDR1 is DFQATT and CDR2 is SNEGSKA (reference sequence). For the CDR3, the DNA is TGCAGTGCTAGAGCTCACTCGGCGGGAGATTATGGCTACACCTTC. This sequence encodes CSARAHSAGDYGYTF.

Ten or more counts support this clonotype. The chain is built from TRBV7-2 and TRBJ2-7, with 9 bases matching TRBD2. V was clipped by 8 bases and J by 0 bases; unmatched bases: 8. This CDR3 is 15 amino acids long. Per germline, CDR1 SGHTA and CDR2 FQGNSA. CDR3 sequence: CASGEERGVSYEQYF. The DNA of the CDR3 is TGTGCCAGCGGTGAAGAGCGGGGGGTCTCCTACGAGCAGTACTTC.

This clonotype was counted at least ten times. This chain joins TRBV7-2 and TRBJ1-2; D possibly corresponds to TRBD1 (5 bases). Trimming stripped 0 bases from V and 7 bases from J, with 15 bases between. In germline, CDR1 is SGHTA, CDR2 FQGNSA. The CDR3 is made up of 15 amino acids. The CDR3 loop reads CASSLAGGGGVGYTF. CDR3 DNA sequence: TGTGCCAGCAGCTTAGCCGGTGGGGGAGGAGTTGGCTACACCTTC.

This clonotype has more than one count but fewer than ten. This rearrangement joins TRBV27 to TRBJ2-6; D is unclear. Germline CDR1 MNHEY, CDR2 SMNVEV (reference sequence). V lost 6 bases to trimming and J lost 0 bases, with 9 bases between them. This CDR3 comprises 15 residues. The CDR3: CASSSDGSGANVLTF. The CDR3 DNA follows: TGTGCCAGCAGCTCCGACGGCTCTGGGGCCAACGTCCTGACTTTC.

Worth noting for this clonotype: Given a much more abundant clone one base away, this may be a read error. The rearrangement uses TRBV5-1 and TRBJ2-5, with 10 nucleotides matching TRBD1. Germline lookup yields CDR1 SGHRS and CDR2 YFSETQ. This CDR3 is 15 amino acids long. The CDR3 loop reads CASSLSGTGVETHYF. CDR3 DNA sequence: TGCGCCAGCAGCTTATCCGGGACAGGGGTAGAGACCCATTACTTC.

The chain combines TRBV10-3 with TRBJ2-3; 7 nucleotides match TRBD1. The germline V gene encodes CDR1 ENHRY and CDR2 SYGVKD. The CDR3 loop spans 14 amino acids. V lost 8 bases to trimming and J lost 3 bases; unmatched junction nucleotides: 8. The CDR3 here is CAIRDSQGTDTQYF. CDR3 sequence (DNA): TGTGCCATCCGGGACAGCCAAGGGACAGATACGCAGTATTTT.

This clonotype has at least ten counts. The CDR3 nucleotides read TGTGCCAGCAGTTTAGAGGGACTACGCGATGAGCAGTTCTTC. As protein: CASSLEGLRDEQFF. The chain is built from TRBV12-3 or TRBV12-4 and TRBJ2-1, with 7 bases that match TRBD2. V lost 1 base, J lost 8 bases, and 5 bases stayed unmatched. The CDR3 is made up of 14 amino acids.

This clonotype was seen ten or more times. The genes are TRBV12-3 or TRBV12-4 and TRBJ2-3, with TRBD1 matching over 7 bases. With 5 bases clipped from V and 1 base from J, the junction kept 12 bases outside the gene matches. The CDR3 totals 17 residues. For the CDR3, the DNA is TGTGCCAGCAGTATGATACAGGGGATTGAAGGCACAGATACGCAGTATTTT. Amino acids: CASSMIQGIEGTDTQYF.

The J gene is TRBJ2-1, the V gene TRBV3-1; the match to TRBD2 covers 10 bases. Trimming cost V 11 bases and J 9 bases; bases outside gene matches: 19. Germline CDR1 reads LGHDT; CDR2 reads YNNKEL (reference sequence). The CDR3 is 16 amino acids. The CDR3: CASSPFRGAGGGEQFF. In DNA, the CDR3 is TGTGCCTCCTCCCCATTTAGGGGAGCGGGAGGGGGTGAGCAGTTCTTC.

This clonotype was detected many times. CDR3 protein: CASSALEGGSRNEQFF. The CDR3 bases are TGCGCCAGCAGCGCCCTTGAGGGCGGGAGCAGGAATGAGCAGTTCTTC. The chain joins TRBV5-1 to TRBJ2-1; 7 bases map to TRBD2. Germline CDR1 and CDR2: SGHRS and YFSETQ. The CDR3 is 16 residues long. J lost 7 bases, V lost 4 bases, and 14 bases had no gene match.

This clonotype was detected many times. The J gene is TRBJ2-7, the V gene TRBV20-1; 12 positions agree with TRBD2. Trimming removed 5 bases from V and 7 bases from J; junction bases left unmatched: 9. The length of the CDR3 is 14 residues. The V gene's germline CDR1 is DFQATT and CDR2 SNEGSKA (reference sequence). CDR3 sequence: CSALTSGSSWEQYF. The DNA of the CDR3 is TGCAGTGCTCTGACTAGCGGGAGTTCATGGGAGCAGTACTTC.

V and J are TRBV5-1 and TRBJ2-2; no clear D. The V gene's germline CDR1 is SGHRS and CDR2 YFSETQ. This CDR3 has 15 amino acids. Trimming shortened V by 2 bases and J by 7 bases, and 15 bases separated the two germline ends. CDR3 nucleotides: TGCGCCAGCAGCTTTGAAGGAGTTATGAGCGGGGAGCTGTTTTTT. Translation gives CASSFEGVMSGELFF.

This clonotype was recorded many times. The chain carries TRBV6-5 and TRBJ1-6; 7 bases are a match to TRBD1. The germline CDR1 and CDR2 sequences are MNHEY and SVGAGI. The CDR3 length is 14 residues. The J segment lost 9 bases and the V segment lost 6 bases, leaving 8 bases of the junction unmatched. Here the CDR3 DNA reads TGTGCCAGCAGACCGGGACAGACGATTTCACCCCTCCACTTT. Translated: CASRPGQTISPLHF.